This TCR beta chain was found in a study of shared clonotypes between healthy human individuals. Germline V lookup: CDR1 SGHAT, CDR2 FQNNGV. V was pared by 1 base and J by 7 bases, with 4 bases of the junction left unmatched. This CDR3 has 14 residues. Method: immunoSEQ multiplex PCR; TCRdb's copy keeps in-frame clones and lacks some. The table records 1 million to 1.3 million clones, 75% to 80% of them present only once. Sequencing input: memory CD4+ T cells from PBMCs. This sample's subset: CD45RA-negative fraction. The chain carries TRBV11-2 and TRBJ2-1, with 7 bases identical to TRBD2. The receptor was derived from a man younger than 30 in good health. Some clones in this sample may be carry-over from other donors' samples. The CDR3 DNA reads TGTGCCAGCAGCTTAGTGAGCGGGAAAAATGAGCAGTTCTTC. Translation: CASSLVSGKNEQFF.